This T cell receptor (beta chain) was recorded in a study of human T cells and chemical hapten exposure. Study background: Upper inner arm skin measuring about 2 cm by about 2 cm received 2% DPC for sensitization.

TCRdb called the RACE reads again in MiXCR, with one record for every CDR3 protein. The sample has 350,000 to 400,000 distinct CDR3 sequences, 4.5% to 5.5% seen once. V was cut by 3 bases and J by 13 bases, with 7 bases left in between. CDR3 size: 11 residues. The time point here: pre-sensitization, week 0. Indicated treatment: therapeutic diphenylcyclopropenone sensitization with weekly scalp DPC. This clonotype was seen ten or more times. The TCR originated in a woman aged 50 to 60 with alopecia areata. Some clones in this sample may be carry-over from other donors' samples. The chain couples TRBV12-3 or TRBV12-4 to TRBJ1-6, with D perhaps TRBD1 (5 bases). Sequenced here: whole blood, sampled in connection with sensitization to the hapten diphenylcyclopropenone (DPC). CDR3 sequence reads: CASSLRGPLHF. DNA of the CDR3: TGTGCCAGCAGTTTGCGGGGGCCCCTCCACTTT.